This T cell receptor beta chain was identified during a study of T cells in Graves' hyperthyroidism and ophthalmopathy. There were TCR beta CDR3 regions amplified from RNA transcripts. Initially, a first-round RT-PCR of the TCR CDR3 employed the HTBI primer set. Each CDR3 protein gets one entry after TCRdb re-called the multiplex PCR reads with MiXCR. The table shows about 360,000 distinct CDR3 sequences, with roughly 12% occurring only once. This CDR3 is 16 amino acids long. Trimming at V came to 5 bases and at J to 2 bases, leaving 7 bases not matched to a gene. The gene calls are TRBV12-3 or TRBV12-4 and TRBJ2-2, with TRBD1 matching over 8 bases. Sequenced material: blood. This receptor was identified in a man younger than 45 with Graves' hyperthyroidism that later progressed to Graves' ophthalmopathy. The CDR3 is CASSPRTGRNTGELFF. As DNA, the CDR3 is TGTGCCAGCAGTCCAAGGACAGGGCGCAACACCGGGGAGCTGTTTTTT.